This TCR beta chain emerged from a study of Graves' ophthalmopathy and Graves' hyperthyroidism. Clinical symptoms, serum thyroxine, TRAb, thyroid ultrasound and orbital computed tomography formed the basis of diagnosis. The germline V gene has CDR1 SGHKS and CDR2 YYEKEE (reference sequence). Deletions cut 3 bases from V and 9 bases from J, with 18 bases between. CDR3 length equals 14 residues. Using RNA transcripts, the TCR beta CDR3 regions were amplified. First-round RT-PCR used HTBI primers; second-round multiplex PCR followed. TCRdb reprocessed the multiplex PCR reads via MiXCR and lists one record per CDR3 protein. The data hold around 1.1 million distinct CDR3 sequences, with 35% to 45% observed a single time.

The sequence was obtained from an adult man with Graves' hyperthyroidism. Material for sequencing was peripheral blood or thyroid tissue (not recorded which). The chain combines TRBV5-5 with TRBJ2-5; TRBD2 is a possible D gene (6 bases). The CDR3 DNA follows: TGTGCCAGCAGCTCCGCTCCGGGGGTCCAGCCCCAGTACTTC. It translates to CASSSAPGVQPQYF.